This T cell receptor (beta chain) was profiled in a study of beta chain features in type 1 diabetes. Study-wide findings and caveats: Shortening that was moderate but significant affected the TCRB CDR3s of Type 1 diabetes patients in all four CD4+ subsets.

In the case of this clone: Its antigen is unidentified.

Expressed TCRB transcripts were sequenced, since all the RNA that had been isolated was reverse transcribed. Data came from immunoSEQ multiplex PCR; TCRdb stores just in-frame clones and leaves some out. The sample gives roughly 260,000 clones, approximately 20% of which show up once; 0.028% is in the top ten. The ends lost 4 bases at V and 2 bases at J; junction bases unmatched: 5. In germline, CDR1 is SGHDT, CDR2 YYEEEE. The CDR3 length is 14 residues. The gene calls are TRBV5-6 and TRBJ2-7; TRBD1 agrees at 8 bases. This receptor was obtained from a woman aged 40 to 50 with type 1 diabetes. The sequencing sample was made of naive CD4+ T cells from blood. CDR3 bases: TGTGCCAGCAGCAGGACAGGGCCCGCCTACGAGCAGTACTTC. It codes for CASSRTGPAYEQYF.